This is a list of T cell receptor beta chains from one sample in a study of a mutant IDH1 vaccine in newly diagnosed glioma. Assay: immunoSEQ multiplex PCR; the TCRdb copy retains only in-frame clones and omits some. The data contain about 56,000 clones, 70% to 85% of them singletons. These receptors are not linked to any known antigen. The sample in question was PBMCs, obtained from a glioma patient whose treatment included an IDH1 peptide vaccine. The origin of the receptors is a man between 50 and 59 years old with glioma. CDR3s include the opening cysteine and the closing phenylalanine or tryptophan. The order of the fields is V gene, clone size, D gene, J gene, CDR3 protein, CDR3 DNA. D genes are given only for firm matches. Clone sizes are given selectively: once, few, many, or a class where the clone is expanded.

>TRBV6-1|.|TRBD1|TRBJ1-4
CASSEGTGNEKLFF
TGTGCCAGCAGTGAAGGGACAGGGAATGAAAAACTGTTTTTT
>TRBV7-8|.|.|TRBJ2-7
CASILGHEQYF
TGTGCCAGCATCCTGGGACACGAGCAGTACTTC
>TRBV7-3|.|TRBD1|TRBJ2-2
CASSFPGQGAGTGELFF
TGTGCCAGCAGCTTTCCCGGACAGGGGGCAGGGACCGGGGAGCTGTTTTTT
>TRBV30|.|.|TRBJ2-1
CAWKQGPLNEQFF
TGTGCCTGGAAACAGGGCCCACTCAATGAGCAGTTCTTC
>TRBV7-2|few|.|TRBJ1-3
CASSWDQGRGNTIYF
TGTGCCAGCAGCTGGGATCAGGGTCGAGGAAACACCATATATTTT
>TRBV5-1|.|.|TRBJ2-3
CASSLAGGREDTQYF
TGCGCCAGCAGCTTGGCCGGGGGCAGGGAAGATACGCAGTATTTT
>TRBV6-1|.|.|TRBJ2-7
CASIDPDSYSYEQYF
TGTGCCAGCATTGACCCGGACAGTTACTCCTACGAGCAGTACTTC
>TRBV5-1|.|TRBD1|TRBJ1-2
CASSLETGGGYTF
TGCGCCAGCAGCCTAGAGACAGGGGGTGGCTACACCTTC
>TRBV9|few|.|TRBJ2-1
CASSYRDNSYNEQFF
TGTGCCAGCAGCTACCGGGACAACTCCTACAATGAGCAGTTCTTC
>TRBV30|once|.|TRBJ2-2
CAWKRPGGYTGELFF
TGTGCCTGGAAACGCCCGGGCGGGTACACCGGGGAGCTGTTTTTT
>TRBV5-1|few|TRBD1|TRBJ1-1
CASSWGDRGATEAFF
TGCGCCAGCAGCTGGGGGGACAGGGGCGCGACTGAAGCTTTCTTT
>TRBV5-6|once|TRBD2|TRBJ2-2
CASRRGGGTNTGELFF
TGTGCCAGCAGAAGAGGCGGGGGAACGAACACCGGGGAGCTGTTTTTT
>TRBV5-1|.|.|TRBJ1-1
CASSRRQARSEEAFF
TGCGCCAGCAGCCGTAGACAGGCTCGTTCCGAAGAAGCTTTCTTT
>TRBV25-1|.|.|TRBJ2-1
CASTSWGGREQFF
TGTGCCAGCACCTCCTGGGGGGGGCGTGAGCAGTTCTTC
>TRBV7-3|.|.|TRBJ1-1
CASSLMRDTEAFF
TGTGCCAGCAGCTTAATGAGGGACACTGAAGCTTTCTTT
>TRBV7-9|.|TRBD1|TRBJ2-1
CASRLRGHYNEQFF
TGTGCCAGCAGACTCAGGGGGCACTACAATGAGCAGTTCTTC
>TRBV4-1|.|TRBD1|TRBJ1-5
CASRREGAGNQPQHF
TGCGCCAGCAGACGAGAGGGGGCCGGCAATCAGCCCCAGCATTTT
>TRBV7-8|.|.|TRBJ1-5
CASSPNGNSNQPQHF
TGTGCCAGCAGCCCGAACGGGAATAGCAATCAGCCCCAGCATTTT
>TRBV10-3|.|.|TRBJ2-3
CAISELQVGTDTQYF
TGTGCCATCAGTGAGCTACAGGTCGGCACAGATACGCAGTATTTT
>TRBV27|.|.|TRBJ2-7
CASSPWDTVYEQYF
TGTGCCAGCAGTCCCTGGGACACCGTCTACGAGCAGTACTTC
>TRBV20-1|few|.|TRBJ2-2
CSARDPLGSRF
TGCAGTGCTAGAGACCCCCTTGGATCTCGTTTT
>TRBV5-1|.|TRBD2|TRBJ2-5
CASSLASRGGRGETQYF
TGCGCCAGCAGCTTGGCCTCGCGGGGGGGCCGGGGAGAGACCCAGTACTTC
>TRBV9|.|.|TRBJ1-3
CASSVAGRNGNTIYF
TGTGCCAGCAGCGTAGCTGGCAGGAATGGAAACACCATATATTTT
>TRBV2|.|.|TRBJ1-6
CASTLRTDNSPLHF
TGTGCCAGCACCCTTCGGACGGATAATTCACCCCTCCACTTT
>TRBV5-4|once|.|TRBJ2-3
CASSPPGTGATDTQYF
TGTGCCAGCAGCCCCCCTGGCACGGGGGCCACAGATACGCAGTATTTT
>TRBV10-3|.|TRBD2|TRBJ2-7
CAISEPPRGSGEQYF
TGTGCCATCAGTGAGCCCCCGCGGGGGAGTGGGGAGCAGTACTTC
>TRBV5-5|.|.|TRBJ1-2
CASSSEKSTF
TGTGCCAGCAGCAGTGAGAAGTCTACCTTC
>TRBV4-1|.|.|TRBJ2-2
CASSRAGGRDTGELFF
TGCGCCAGCAGCCGGGCGGGTGGTCGAGACACCGGGGAGCTGTTTTTT
>TRBV4-1|.|.|TRBJ2-6
CASSLQGANVLTF
TGCGCCAGCAGCCTACAGGGGGCCAACGTCCTGACTTTC
>TRBV27|few|.|TRBJ2-1
CASSEGNEQFF
TGTGCCAGCAGTGAGGGTAATGAGCAGTTCTTC
>TRBV7-9|.|.|TRBJ2-7
CASSLVPYEQYF
TGTGCCAGCAGCTTAGTGCCCTACGAGCAGTACTTC
>TRBV18|.|.|TRBJ2-7
CASSRDGYEQYF
TGTGCCAGCTCACGGGACGGGTACGAGCAGTACTTC
>TRBV7-2|.|.|TRBJ1-2
CASSRVRGLGGYTF
TGTGCCAGCAGCCGGGTTCGGGGGCTGGGTGGCTACACCTTC
>TRBV25-1|.|.|TRBJ1-1
CASSMGARTEAFF
TGTGCCAGCAGTATGGGGGCGCGGACTGAAGCTTTCTTT
>TRBV28|.|.|TRBJ2-2
CASVGANTGELFF
TGTGCCAGCGTCGGCGCGAACACCGGGGAGCTGTTTTTT
>TRBV29-1|few|TRBD1|TRBJ1-2
CSVTGGTNYGYTF
TGCAGCGTGACAGGGGGTACTAACTATGGCTACACCTTC
>TRBV6-5|.|.|TRBJ2-7
CASRQQVSSYEQYF
TGTGCCAGCAGACAACAGGTGTCCTCCTACGAGCAGTACTTC
>TRBV5-1|.|TRBD1|TRBJ2-7
CASSPLTGGIDEQYF
TGCGCCAGCAGCCCCCTGACAGGGGGAATTGACGAGCAGTACTTC
>TRBV2|medium-sized|.|TRBJ2-7
CASSEQGSNEQYF
TGTGCCAGCAGCGAACAGGGCAGCAACGAGCAGTACTTC